This T cell receptor beta chain is from a study of PD-1 blockade in classical Hodgkin lymphoma. As to this clone: Its specificity is not known.

Overall study findings and caveats: Diminished baseline TCR diversity has been reported in newly diagnosed patients relative to healthy donors. Complete responders entered with baseline diversity on par with newly diagnosed patients, the results showed.

Repertoires were generated with immunoSEQ multiplex PCR, while TCRdb's copy carries only in-frame clones and drops some. The sample consists of 16,000 or so clones, roughly 80% of them appearing once. Every one of the patients relapsed after autologous stem cell transplantation (brentuximab vedotin exposure was variable). Magnetic negative selection was used to purify CD4+ T cells from thawed PBMCs. CDR3 length: 17 residues. Sequenced here: CD4+ T cells from blood, sampled at baseline. This TCR derives from a human donor with classical Hodgkin lymphoma. The gene calls are TRBV1 and TRBJ1-5. TRBV1 is designated a pseudogene. The CDR3 DNA reads TGCACCAGCAGCCCCCCGGGAGGGGAACATAGCAATCAGCCCCAGCATTTT. Its protein is CTSSPPGGEHSNQPQHF.